This TCR beta chain was obtained from a study of T cell repertoires in cytomegalovirus infection. About the study: Public TCR beta signatures were indicative of both CMV infection and a matching HLA type. Overall study findings and caveats: HLA-C-restricted CMV-specific TCR beta clonotypes prevailed in the ex vivo response.

This CDR3 comprises 17 residues. Germline CDR1 MNHEY, CDR2 SVGAGI. Between the trimmed V and J ends, which lost 0 bases and 2 bases, there was a span of 16 bases. Worth noting for this clonotype: The antigen remains unidentified.

TCRdb analysed the reads with MiXCR anew, one entry per CDR3 protein. Altogether under 800,000 distinct CDR3 sequences are present, approximately 24% being singletons, with the ten largest covering around 7.6%. The clonotype comes from a human donor in good health (CMV status not recorded). Some clones in this sample may be carry-over from other donors' samples. The V and J genes are TRBV6-5 and TRBJ2-5; D might be TRBD2 (6 bases). Sequencing was performed on CD8+ T cells from PBMCs. Here the CDR3 reads CASSYSIVGGEQETQYF. The CDR3, as DNA: TGTGCCAGCAGTTACTCGATTGTGGGAGGAGAGCAAGAGACCCAGTACTTC.